In this sample, the clone carrying this TCR beta chain turned up many times. What it binds is unknown. TCRdb called the reads again in MiXCR, with one record for every CDR3 protein. The data show about 320,000 distinct CDR3 sequences, with over 7.5% seen just once and 3.5% to 4.5% held by the top ten. This record comes from a study of T cell repertoires in cytomegalovirus infection. Study at large: Both CMV infection and a matching HLA type were indicated by public TCR beta signatures.

Germline V gene sequence: CDR1 SEHNR, CDR2 FQNEAQ (reference sequence). CDR3 length: 16 residues. V lost 4 bases and J lost 1, with 16 bases in between. Study-wide points: The response measured ex vivo was dominated by TCR beta clonotypes (HLA-C-restricted and CMV-specific). Pooled public TCR beta family frequency picked out CMV carriers with the relevant HLA.

J is TRBJ1-1 and V is TRBV7-9; D may be TRBD1 (5 bases). The sample taken for sequencing was PBMCs. This clonotype was sampled from a human donor in good health (CMV status not recorded). Some clones in this sample may be carry-over from other donors' samples. The CDR3 DNA sequence: TGTGCCAGCAGCTCCTCGGAGGGGTTGGCGAACACTGAAGCTTTCTTT. It yields the protein CASSSSEGLANTEAFF.